The sample holds many counts of the clone carrying this TCR beta chain. Its specificity is unknown. This entry comes from a study of CD8+CD57+ T cells in acquired aplastic anemia. Overall study context: On average, sorted CD4+ and CD8+ cells gave 3.2 ug of DNA.

Findings and limits, study-wide: Both patients and controls carried the same twenty-nine CD8+ CDR3 sequences. For CD8+ Simpson's diversity, patients and controls showed no significant difference.

The template for TCR beta VDJ and CDR3 sequence profiling was genomic DNA. TCRdb independently ran MiXCR on the reads; one entry per CDR3 protein. The sample holds more than 150,000 distinct CDR3 sequences, roughly 64% seen once. Trimming stripped 6 bases from V and 6 bases from J, with 14 bases between. CDR1 is MNHNS, CDR2 SASEGT, per germline. The CDR3 consists of 13 residues. The sequenced material came from sorted CD4+, CD8+, or CD8+CD57+ T cells (not recorded which) from PBMCs. This clonotype was sampled from a human donor with severe aplastic anemia or a healthy control (not recorded which). This rearrangement joins TRBV6-1 to TRBJ1-1; TRBD1 might be the D (5 bases). The CDR3 loop is CASSAGSGAEAFF. The DNA of the CDR3 is TGTGCCAGCAGCGCAGGGAGTGGCGCTGAAGCTTTCTTT.